What follows are 13 T cell receptor beta chains derived from one specimen sequenced in a study of blood T cells in healthy people across ages. With a J-beta primer mix and a sample-barcoded 5' primer, a second PCR ran roughly 6 to 12 cycles. TCRdb re-called the 5' RACE reads with MiXCR, one entry per CDR3 protein. The repertoire holds about 670,000 distinct CDR3 sequences, with less than 45% as singletons. The sample taken for sequencing was blood. The receptor source for this set is a man of 80 years or more in good health.

Regarding this clonotype: This clone may be a read error of a much larger clone one base away. CDR3: CAIRSQAGDEQYF. As DNA, the CDR3 is TGTGCCATCAGATCCCAGGCGGGGGATGAGCAGTACTTC. V gene TRBV10-3 combines with J gene TRBJ2-5; 7 bases agree with TRBD2. CDR3 length: 13 amino acids. Trimming at V came to 6 bases and at J to 11 bases, leaving 12 bases not matched to a gene. From germline, CDR1 is ENHRY and CDR2 SYGVKD.

J is TRBJ2-4 and V is TRBV20-1, with 13 positions matching TRBD2. Germline-derived CDR1 and CDR2 are DFQATT and SNEGSKA (reference sequence). V dropped 6 bases and J dropped 5; count of bases not matched to a gene: 7. This CDR3 is 15 amino acids long. Here the CDR3 reads CSARTSGSFENIQYF. The CDR3 coding sequence is TGCAGTGCGCGGACTAGCGGGAGTTTCGAAAACATTCAGTACTTC.

This clonotype has a handful of counts. V is TRBV7-6 and J is TRBJ2-6, with D unclear. This CDR3 is 14 amino acids long. Germline V lookup: CDR1 SGHVS, CDR2 FNYEAQ. V was cut by 8 bases and J by 0 bases, with 8 bases left in between. The CDR3 protein is CASLSFSGANVLTF. As DNA, the CDR3 is TGTGCCAGCTTATCTTTCTCTGGGGCCAACGTCCTGACTTTC.

This clonotype appeared a few times. V and J are TRBV28 and TRBJ2-4; tentatively, D is TRBD1 (5 bases). Per germline, CDR1 MDHEN and CDR2 SYDVKM. Trimming took off 7 bases at V and 0 bases at J, with 19 bases between the two ends. The CDR3 loop spans 17 amino acids. CDR3 DNA sequence: TGTGCCAGCACCCCATCAGGACCAGGGCTAGCCAAAAACATTCAGTACTTC. It codes for CASTPSGPGLAKNIQYF.

This clonotype occurred a few times. This chain links TRBV9 with TRBJ1-1; 8 bases are a match to TRBD1. This CDR3 is 12 amino acids long. Germline values: CDR1 SGDLS, CDR2 YYNGEE. The junction had 2 bases not matched to a gene; V was cut back by 0 bases and J by 10 bases. In nucleotides, the CDR3 is TGTGCCAGCAGCGTAGGGGACAGGTTAGCTTTCTTT. Its protein is CASSVGDRLAFF.

The gene calls are TRBV21-1 and TRBJ2-5; the listed D gene, TRBD1, was not tested against the DNA. TRBV21-1 is described as a pseudogene. The CDR3 covers 20 residues. The CDR3 sequence: CASSKTKRGVDRGFQETQYF. The CDR3 bases are TGTGCCAGCAGCAAAACAAAACGAGGAGTAGACAGGGGGTTTCAAGAGACCCAGTACTTC.

The CDR3 here is CSAPQMDTQYF. The DNA of the CDR3 is TGCAGTGCCCCGCAAATGGATACGCAGTATTTT. V gene TRBV20-1 combines with J gene TRBJ2-3; D ambiguous. Deletions cut 6 bases from V and 6 bases from J, with 10 bases between. This CDR3 is built from 11 residues. Germline V gives CDR1 DFQATT, CDR2 SNEGSKA (reference sequence).

In its sample, this clonotype was seen a few times. This chain uses TRBV7-6 with TRBJ2-1; a possible D gene is TRBD1 (6 bases). CDR3 size: 14 residues. The V gene lost 5 bases and the J gene lost 10 bases, with 18 bases spanning the gap. Germline lookup yields CDR1 SGHVS and CDR2 FNYEAQ. The CDR3 spells CASSTQKGGVEQFF. Here the CDR3 DNA reads TGTGCCAGCAGCACCCAAAAAGGGGGTGTCGAGCAGTTCTTC.

This clonotype was counted a few times. This rearrangement joins TRBV9 to TRBJ2-5; the match to TRBD2 covers 12 bases. V lost 2 bases, J lost 8 bases, and 7 bases stayed unmatched. CDR1 SGDLS and CDR2 YYNGEE come from the germline V gene. The CDR3 extends over 15 amino acids. This CDR3 reads CASSVTSGSEGTQYF. DNA of the CDR3: TGTGCCAGCAGCGTGACTAGCGGGAGTGAAGGAACCCAGTACTTC.

Only a few counts were recorded for this clonotype. This rearrangement joins TRBV20-1 to TRBJ2-5, with D hard to call. Trimming took 8 bases from V and 0 from J, leaving 16 bases between them. CDR1 and CDR2 from the germline V gene are DFQATT and SNEGSKA (reference sequence). The CDR3 length is 14 residues. CDR3 sequence reads: CSHSSSGDQETQYF. The DNA for the CDR3 is TGCAGTCACTCGTCGTCGGGTGACCAAGAGACCCAGTACTTC.

This clonotype appeared a few times. The rearrangement uses TRBV30 and TRBJ1-6; a weak D match, TRBD1 (6 bases). Trimming stripped 4 bases from V and 7 bases from J, with 26 bases between. The CDR3 runs 18 residues. The germline V gene encodes CDR1 GTSNPN and CDR2 SVGIG (reference sequence). The CDR3 coding sequence is TGTGCCTGGACCCGGTCGTTCCCGGGACAACTAATAAATTCACCCCTCCACTTT. Translating it yields CAWTRSFPGQLINSPLHF.

This clonotype was seen only once. V gene TRBV7-9 combines with J gene TRBJ2-4; D gene uncertain. V was pared by 1 base and J by 5 bases, with 9 bases between. This CDR3 contains 14 residues. The germline CDR1 and CDR2 sequences are SEHNR and FQNEAQ (reference sequence). CDR3 nucleotides: TGTGCCAGCAGCTTAGTTTTGGGCCAAAACATTCAGTACTTC. This sequence encodes CASSLVLGQNIQYF. Full variable domain (missing parts from reference TRBV7-9 and TRBJ2-4): DTGVSQNPRHKITKRGQNVTFRCDPISEHNRLYWYRQTLGQGPEFLTYFQNEAQLEKSRLLSDRFSAERPKGSFSTLEIQRTEQGDSAMYLCASSLVLGQNIQYFGAGTRLSVL.

The gene calls are TRBV5-1 and TRBJ2-1, with D hard to call. Germline V gene lookup returns CDR1 SGHRS and CDR2 YFSETQ. This CDR3 region has 14 residues. The ends were cut back, 2 bases at V and 9 bases at J, with 15 bases in the middle. The CDR3 protein is CASSFKTEAGEQFF. CDR3 nucleotide sequence: TGCGCCAGCAGCTTCAAGACGGAAGCTGGTGAGCAGTTCTTC.